The TCR beta chain described here comes from a study of blood T cell repertoires in COVID-19. Across the study: Acute and convalescent COVID-19 samples came from the United States, Italy and Spain.

Using immunoSEQ multiplex PCR, the repertoire was profiled, and TCRdb retains in-frame clones only, with some absent. The table has hundreds of thousands of clones, 90% to 95% seen once; the top ten hold 1.5% to 2%. This receptor was obtained from a woman aged 18-30 years who had recovered from COVID-19. The sample taken for sequencing was PBMCs or T cells enriched from blood (not recorded which).

The DNA for the CDR3 is TGTGCCAGCAGCTTAGCCGGGACAGGGGGCCGCGAGCAGTACTTC. Translation: CASSLAGTGGREQYF. The chain has TRBV11-2 and TRBJ2-7; 12 nucleotides line up with TRBD1. V shed 1 base, J shed 6 bases, and the junction held 4 bases outside the gene matches. CDR3 length: 15 residues. The germline CDR1 and CDR2 sequences are SGHAT and FQNNGV. The variable domain in full, completed from reference TRBV11-2 and TRBJ2-7, reads EAGVAQSPRYKIIEKRQSVAFWCNPISGHATLYWYQQILGQGPKLLIQFQNNGVVDDSQLPKDRFSAERLKGVDSTLKIQPAKLEDSAVYLCASSLAGTGGREQYFGPGTRLTVT.